This T cell receptor beta chain was identified during a study of blood T cell repertoires in COVID-19. Study-level background: Acute-phase and convalescent COVID-19 samples originated in the United States, Italy and Spain. Sample material is recorded as cDNA or gDNA derived from T cells, B-cell-depleted T cells, or PBMCs.

This clone was counted between two and nine times. V shed 4 bases and J shed 6 bases, with 9 bases lying between them. Per the germline V gene, CDR1 is SGHNT and CDR2 is YYREEE (reference sequence). The CDR3 is 12 residues long. Under the authors' procedure: Cell counts per sample came from amplifying reference gene primers. Sequenced by immunoSEQ multiplex PCR; TCRdb stores in-frame clones only, minus some. That table gives V, J and clone size, and the DNA gave D and trimming. The table shows some 60,000 clones, with more than 60% occurring only once. This chain joins TRBV5-4 and TRBJ2-3; no clear D gene. Sequencing was done on a sample of peripheral blood. The source is a woman in her fifties or sixties with active or convalescent COVID-19. This CDR3 is CASSPELDTQYF. In DNA, the CDR3 is TGTGCCAGCAGCCCGGAGCTGGATACGCAGTATTTT. Full variable domain (remainder filled in from reference TRBV5-4 and TRBJ2-3): ETGVTQSPTHLIKTRGQQVTLRCSSQSGHNTVSWYQQALGQGPQFIFQYYREEENGRGNFPPRFSGLQFPNYSSELNVNALELDDSALYLCASSPELDTQYFGPGTRLTVL.